The entry below describes one TCR beta chain. V was clipped by 0 bases and J by 2 bases, with 11 bases between them. Per the germline V gene, CDR1 is ENHRY and CDR2 is SYGVKD. This CDR3 spans 15 amino acids. This specimen belongs to a study of blood T cell repertoires in COVID-19. The protocol was immunoSEQ multiplex PCR, while the TCRdb copy is restricted to in-frame clones and leaves out a portion. The data show 100,000 to 150,000 clones, with 88% seen just once and about 1% held by the top ten. The chain carries TRBV10-3 and TRBJ2-7; possibly TRBD1 for D (5 bases). The sequencing sample was made of peripheral blood. The sequence was collected from a woman aged 80 or over with acute or convalescent COVID-19. The CDR3, as DNA: TGTGCCATCAGTGAGTCGGGGCAGGGTGCCTACGAGCAGTACTTC. As protein: CAISESGQGAYEQYF.